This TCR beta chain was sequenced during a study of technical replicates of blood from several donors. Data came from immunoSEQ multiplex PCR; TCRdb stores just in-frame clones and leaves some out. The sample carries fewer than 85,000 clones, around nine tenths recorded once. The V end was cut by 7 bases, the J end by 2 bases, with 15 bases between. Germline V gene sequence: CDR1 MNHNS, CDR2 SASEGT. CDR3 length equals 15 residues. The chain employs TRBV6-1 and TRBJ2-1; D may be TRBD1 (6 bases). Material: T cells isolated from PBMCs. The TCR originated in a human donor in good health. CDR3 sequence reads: CASTAARQAYNEQFF. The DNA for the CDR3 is TGTGCCAGCACGGCCGCCAGACAGGCCTACAATGAGCAGTTCTTC.